This T cell receptor (beta chain) was sequenced for a study of technical replicates of blood from a few donors. Measured with immunoSEQ multiplex PCR; TCRdb has only the in-frame clones, and not every one. The sample gives fewer than 95,000 clones, 94% of which show up once; under 0.3% is in the top ten. The CDR3 has 15 residues. With V trimmed by 3 bases and J by 1 base, 5 bases remained unmatched. The germline CDR1 and CDR2 sequences are KGHSH and LQKENI. This clonotype was sampled from a human donor in good health. The V call is TRBV18, the J call TRBJ2-7, with TRBD1 matching over 8 bases. The sequenced sample was T cells isolated from PBMCs. The CDR3 region has the DNA TGTGCCAGCTCACCGACGGGACAGGCTTCCTACGAGCAGTACTTC. This encodes CASSPTGQASYEQYF. The full variable domain, completed using reference TRBV18 and TRBJ2-7, is NAGVMQNPRHLVRRRGQEARLRCSPMKGHSHVYWYRQLPEEGLKFMVYLQKENIIDESGMPKERFSAEFPKEGPSILRIQQVVRGDSAAYFCASSPTGQASYEQYFGPGTRLTVT.